The rows below give T cell receptor beta chains drawn from one sample of a study of identical twins. MiXCR was run by TCRdb on the 5' RACE reads, yielding one entry per CDR3 protein. The sample carries hundreds of thousands of distinct CDR3 sequences, less than 9% recorded once. These same records also appear under a second study, on yellow fever vaccine responses in identical twins.

What was sequenced was PBMCs. These TCRs come from a woman aged 18-29 years in good health. CDR3s include the opening cysteine and the closing phenylalanine or tryptophan. A D gene is named only where the DNA matches it firmly. Not every row has a clone size; where given, it reads once, few, many or a size class.

TRBD1	TRBV29-1	TRBJ2-7	many	TGCAGCGCAGGACAGGGGGCGGACTACGAGCAGTACTTC	CSAGQGADYEQYF
NA	TRBV2	TRBJ1-5	few	TGTGCCAGCAGAGGGACACGGGGGAATCAGCCCCAGCATTTT	CASRGTRGNQPQHF
NA	TRBV12-3/TRBV12-4	TRBJ2-4	few	TGTGCCAGCAGTTTAGTGGGGGAAACGGCCAAAAACATTCAGTACTTC	CASSLVGETAKNIQYF
NA	TRBV12-3/TRBV12-4	TRBJ2-2	many	TGTGCCAGCACAACCTTTAACACCGGGGAGCTGTTTTTT	CASTTFNTGELFF
NA	TRBV2	TRBJ2-2	few	TGTGCCAGCAGTGAGGAGGTCGGGGAGCTGTTTTTT	CASSEEVGELFF
TRBD2	TRBV20-1	TRBJ2-4	few	TGCAGTGCAAGAGCGGGACCAGCCAAAAACATTCAGTACTTC	CSARAGPAKNIQYF
NA	TRBV7-9	TRBJ2-4	NA	TGTGCCAGCAGCCCTAAGGGGGACAAAGGGAACATTCAGTACTTC	CASSPKGDKGNIQYF
NA	TRBV5-1	TRBJ2-1	many	TGCGCCAGCAGCTTGGCCCGAAACAACCCCCCCAGGGGACTTAGGGGATATGAGCAGTTCTTC	CASSLARNNPPRGLRGYEQFF
NA	TRBV5-6	TRBJ2-4	many	TGTGCCAGCAGTACAGGGCTAGCCAAAAACATTCAGTACTTC	CASSTGLAKNIQYF
TRBD1	TRBV7-3	TRBJ2-7	NA	TGTGCCAGCAGCTCCTCCCCGGGACAGGGGGAGTCTAAGTACTTC	CASSSSPGQGESKYF
NA	TRBV7-9	TRBJ2-5	many	TGTGCCAGCAGCCCAGGGACACAAAGACAAGAGACCCAGTACTTC	CASSPGTQRQETQYF
NA	TRBV6-1	TRBJ2-1	many	TGTGCCAGCAGTCCGAACAGAGGCAATGAGCAGTTCTTC	CASSPNRGNEQFF
TRBD2	TRBV10-3	TRBJ2-1	many	TGTGCCATCAGTGATCTAGCGGCATGGGGCAATGAGCAGTTCTTC	CAISDLAAWGNEQFF
TRBD1	TRBV28	TRBJ2-3	many	TGTGCCAGCAGTGAGTCCAGGGGGAAGGCAGATACGCAGTATTTT	CASSESRGKADTQYF
NA	TRBV28	TRBJ1-4	NA	TGTGCCAGCACCACAAGACCCCTTAATGAAAAACTGTTTTTT	CASTTRPLNEKLFF
TRBD1	TRBV29-1	TRBJ2-7	NA	TGCAGCGTTGAAGAACCGGGACAGAATTACGAGCAGTACTTC	CSVEEPGQNYEQYF
NA	TRBV5-1	TRBJ1-1	NA	TGCGCCAGCAGTAGAGAGGGGTCTGCCACTGAAGCTTTCTTT	CASSREGSATEAFF
TRBD1	TRBV5-6	TRBJ2-5	few	TGTGCCAGCAGCTCCCGGACAGGCCCTTGGGAGACCCAGTACTTC	CASSSRTGPWETQYF
NA	TRBV7-8	TRBJ2-3	few	TGTGCCAGCAGCTCCCTCACAGGAAGGGGCACAGATACGCAGTATTTT	CASSSLTGRGTDTQYF
NA	TRBV5-1	TRBJ1-6	many	TGCGCCAGCAGCCCCGGCTCTACCGAGGGTTCACCCCTCCACTTT	CASSPGSTEGSPLHF
NA	TRBV5-1	TRBJ2-1	many	TGCGCCAGCAGCCCACCGACAGTATCCGATGAGCAGTTCTTC	CASSPPTVSDEQFF
TRBD2	TRBV4-1	TRBJ2-3	many	TGCGCCAGCAGCCAAGATGAGAGCGGGAGGTCGGGAGATACGCAGTATTTT	CASSQDESGRSGDTQYF
TRBD2	TRBV7-2	TRBJ2-1	NA	TGTGCCAGCAGCTTGGGACTAGCGGGGGGGCCATTTGAGCAGTTCTTC	CASSLGLAGGPFEQFF
NA	TRBV5-1	TRBJ2-7	NA	TGCGCCAGCAGCTTGGAGGGAACGTTCCCATACGAGCAGTACTTC	CASSLEGTFPYEQYF
TRBD2	TRBV2	TRBJ2-1	NA	TGTGCCAGCACCCTGCTAGCGGGAGGTTCAGGGGAGCAGTTCTTC	CASTLLAGGSGEQFF
TRBD2	TRBV7-8	TRBJ2-1	few	TGTGCCAGCATCCCGAGGGAGGGAGTTTCCTACAATGAGCAGTTCTTC	CASIPREGVSYNEQFF
NA	TRBV3-1	TRBJ2-2	NA	TGTGCCAGCAGCCTTAGCGACCAAATCACCGGGGAGCTGTTTTTT	CASSLSDQITGELFF
NA	TRBV18	TRBJ2-4	NA	TGTGCCAGCTCACCGGGGCAGCTCTCGAAGGGCCAATCTATAGCCAAAAACATTCAGTACTTC	CASSPGQLSKGQSIAKNIQYF
TRBD2	TRBV6-5	TRBJ2-7	few	TGTGCCAGCAGTTACGGGGCTAGCGGGAGGGCCGTCAACGAGCAGTACTTC	CASSYGASGRAVNEQYF
NA	TRBV28	TRBJ1-1	NA	TGTGCCAGCAGTTTAAATTTGTATCTCACTGAAGCTTTCTTT	CASSLNLYLTEAFF
TRBD2	TRBV20-1	TRBJ2-1	NA	TGCAGTGCTAGAGGTACGGGGGGGCCTCAAGAGCAGTTCTTC	CSARGTGGPQEQFF
NA	TRBV3-1	TRBJ1-2	many	TGTGCCAGCAGCCAAGTGGGACGGTTCTACACCTTC	CASSQVGRFYTF
NA	TRBV15	TRBJ2-2	NA	TGTGCCACCAGCAGACCTAGGGCACAGGGAAATGGGGAGCTGTTTTTT	CATSRPRAQGNGELFF
NA	TRBV20-1	TRBJ1-2	NA	TGCAGTGCTTTGCTCTCTGGGGATGGCTACACCTTC	CSALLSGDGYTF
TRBD1	TRBV20-1	TRBJ1-2	NA	TGCAGTGCTAGGGGCGGACAGGGAAGGGGCTACACCTTC	CSARGGQGRGYTF
TRBD2	TRBV7-9	TRBJ2-7	few	TGTGCCAGCACATCTAGCGGTATTAACGAGCAGTACTTC	CASTSSGINEQYF
TRBD2	TRBV7-6	TRBJ2-2	few	TGTGCCAGCAGCCTCCAACCGGGACTAGCGGGCCTTAGAAACACCGGGGAGCTGTTTTTT	CASSLQPGLAGLRNTGELFF
NA	TRBV3-1	TRBJ1-1	few	TGTGCCAGCAGGGAGGGCCAGAAGACTGAAGCTTTCTTT	CASREGQKTEAFF
NA	TRBV7-9	TRBJ2-7	NA	TGTGCCAGCAGCTTAGAAAGGACTACATTTGGGGAGCAGTACTTC	CASSLERTTFGEQYF
TRBD2	TRBV19	TRBJ2-1	few	TGTGCCAGTATAGTGGGAGGGCCGGGCAATGAGCAGTTCTTC	CASIVGGPGNEQFF
TRBD1	TRBV24-1	TRBJ2-1	few	TGTGCCACCAGTGCCTTATCCGGGACAGCGCCAAGCAATGAGCAGTTCTTC	CATSALSGTAPSNEQFF
NA	TRBV6-5	TRBJ1-3	NA	TGTGCCAGCAGTTATGAGACGGGTCCTGGAAACACCATATATTTT	CASSYETGPGNTIYF
TRBD1	TRBV29-1	TRBJ1-5	few	TGCAGCGTTTGGACAGGGGTTAGCAATCAGCCCCAGCATTTT	CSVWTGVSNQPQHF
NA	TRBV6-4	TRBJ2-3	many	TGTGCCAGCAGCTTAGGGGATAACACAGATACGCAGTATTTT	CASSLGDNTDTQYF
NA	TRBV11-2	TRBJ2-1	many	TGTGCCAGCAGTCCGGGTCCCCTCATATACAATGAGCAGTTCTTC	CASSPGPLIYNEQFF